What follows are 4 T cell receptor beta chains derived from one specimen sequenced in a study of control samples from healthy donors and cancer patients. Libraries were prepared by immunoSEQ multiplex PCR; TCRdb keeps only in-frame clonotypes and omits some of them. The sample yields 78,000 or so clones, roughly 84% seen once. The sample taken for sequencing was blood. These TCRs come from a woman aged 45-65 years in good health.

The chain combines TRBV6-5 with TRBJ1-2; 7 positions match TRBD1. The CDR3 loop spans 15 amino acids. V lost 6 bases, J lost 0 bases, and 7 bases stayed unmatched. CDR1 and CDR2 (germline): MNHEY, SVGAGI. The CDR3, as DNA: TGTGCCAGCAGGGCAGCCAGGGGGACTAACTATGGCTACACCTTC. This sequence encodes CASRAARGTNYGYTF.

The chain joins TRBV10-3 to TRBJ2-7; D is unclear. V lost 10 bases and J 0 bases, leaving 19 bases between the germline ends. The CDR3 runs to 15 residues. Germline values: CDR1 ENHRY, CDR2 SYGVKD. The CDR3 region is CATERRATPSYEQYF. CDR3 DNA sequence: TGTGCCACCGAGCGAAGGGCTACCCCCTCCTACGAGCAGTACTTC.

This chain's CDR3 is CASSGGGSNSPLHF. The CDR3 nucleotides read TGTGCCAGCAGCGGCGGGGGAAGTAATTCACCCCTCCACTTT. The rearrangement links TRBV9 to TRBJ1-6; possibly TRBD1 for D (5 bases). Trimming cost V 3 bases and J 6 bases, with 10 bases left between them. CDR1 is SGDLS, CDR2 YYNGEE, per germline. This CDR3 has 14 residues.

This clone showed up just a few times. This chain uses TRBV5-1 with TRBJ1-1; perhaps TRBD1 as D (6 bases). Germline loops: CDR1 SGHRS, CDR2 YFSETQ. Trimming removed 2 bases from V and 5 bases from J, with 16 bases in between. There are 15 residues in the CDR3. The DNA for the CDR3 is TGCGCCAGCAGCTTAAAACAGGGAGGAGGTACTGAAGCTTTCTTT. It specifies CASSLKQGGGTEAFF.